This entry lists 27 T cell receptor beta chains sequenced from one sample in a study of T cells expressing NK-cell markers (TCRdb year 2020). The library relied on 5' RACE. Sequencing was performed on an Illumina HiSeq 2000. TCRdb reanalyzed the reads, keeping one entry per CDR3 protein sequence and omitting DNA. Per the sample table, the count is some 450,000 distinct CDR3 sequences. 7.3% of the sample is held by the ten biggest clonotypes. Sequencing was performed on blood T cells: a sorted CD56 or NKG2C T cell subset, CD4+ or CD8+ T cells, or bulk PBMC T cells (not recorded which). The source is a woman between 18 and 75 years old in good health.

The rearrangement links TRBV6-2 or TRBV6-3 to TRBJ1-4. The CDR3 totals 11 residues. CDR1 is MNHEY and CDR2 is SVGEGT in the germline V gene. The CDR3: CASTQAEKLFF.

The V gene is TRBV7-9, the J gene TRBJ1-2. The germline V gene has CDR1 SEHNR and CDR2 FQNEAQ (reference sequence). This CDR3 has 13 residues. This chain's CDR3 is CASSSGTFSNYTF.

The CDR3 sequence: CASSLWGSGQLNTGELFF. V is TRBV13 and J is TRBJ2-2; TCRdb's D gene call, TRBD1, goes unchecked for lack of DNA. Germline loops: CDR1 PRHDT, CDR2 FYEKMQ (reference sequence). The CDR3 runs to 18 residues.

The V and J genes are TRBV30 and TRBJ2-7. Germline CDR1 and CDR2: GTSNPN and SVGIG (reference sequence). This CDR3 spans 12 amino acids. This CDR3 reads CAWSSTLGEQYF.

The chain has TRBV12-3 or TRBV12-4 and TRBJ2-5; TCRdb outputs TRBD2, but without DNA this stays unchecked. The CDR3 length is 15 residues. The CDR3 loop reads CASSVTGLAEETQYF.

V gene TRBV10-3 combines with J gene TRBJ1-2. Germline CDR1 is ENHRY and CDR2 is SYGVKD. The CDR3 covers 13 residues. The CDR3 sequence: CAISDRQGYGYTF.

The CDR3 protein is CASTRRLAAYNEQFF. This chain uses TRBV6-1 with TRBJ2-1; TCRdb's D call of TRBD2 is untestable without DNA. This CDR3 contains 15 residues. Germline assignment: CDR1 MNHNS and CDR2 SASEGT.

The chain combines TRBV24-1 with TRBJ2-7; with no DNA, the TCRdb D assignment of TRBD1 cannot be verified. CDR3 length: 15 residues. Germline V CDR1 and CDR2: KGHDR, SFDVKD. The CDR3 spells CATREVGGSSYEQYF.

This sequence joins TRBV6-2 or TRBV6-3 and TRBJ1-6. Germline lookup yields CDR1 MNHEY and CDR2 SVGEGT. The CDR3 has 13 amino acids. CDR3 sequence: CASHGPNNSPLHF.

The chain couples TRBV5-1 to TRBJ2-3; absent DNA, TCRdb's TRBD2 call cannot be checked. Per germline, CDR1 SGHRS and CDR2 YFSETQ. There are 15 residues in the CDR3. The CDR3: CASSTGLAGTDTQYF.

The V call is TRBV21-1, the J call TRBJ2-2; as DNA is missing, the TRBD1 call by TCRdb cannot be tested. TRBV21-1 represents a pseudogene. CDR3 length: 14 residues. The CDR3 region is CASSVRQGAEELFF.

V is TRBV10-2 and J is TRBJ2-5; TCRdb picks TRBD2, but there is no DNA to check that call. The CDR3 loop spans 13 amino acids. The germline V gene has CDR1 WSHSY and CDR2 SAAADI. The CDR3 sequence is CASSAGRKETQYF.

The rearrangement links TRBV19 to TRBJ2-2; there is no DNA to check the TCRdb D call of TRBD1. Per germline, CDR1 LNHDA and CDR2 SQIVND (reference sequence). The CDR3 covers 14 residues. CDR3 residues: CASSHETGPGELFF.

CDR3 sequence reads: CASSFRASGELFF. The chain uses TRBV28 and TRBJ2-2; TCRdb selects TRBD1, and the lack of DNA leaves this call unchecked. This CDR3 is 13 amino acids long. In germline, CDR1 is MDHEN, CDR2 SYDVKM.

The gene calls are TRBV18 and TRBJ1-1. This CDR3 has 14 residues. In germline, CDR1 is KGHSH, CDR2 LQKENI. CDR3 loop: CASSPQAGVAEAFF.

The chain has TRBV7-2 and TRBJ2-1; TCRdb reports TRBD2, a call that lacks DNA to check it against. Germline loops: CDR1 SGHTA, CDR2 FQGNSA. This CDR3 contains 16 residues. This CDR3 is CASSYPRANFVNEQFF.

V gene TRBV20-1 combines with J gene TRBJ2-5; TCRdb names TRBD1, which stays unverified in the absence of DNA. The germline V gene encodes CDR1 DFQATT and CDR2 SNEGSKA (reference sequence). The CDR3 extends over 13 amino acids. CDR3 region: CSAGGLDQETQYF.

The chain is built from TRBV6-5 and TRBJ1-3. This CDR3 has 11 residues. CDR1 is MNHEY and CDR2 is SVGAGI in the germline V gene. The CDR3 region is CASSREHTIYF.

This chain joins TRBV20-1 and TRBJ1-1; TCRdb's assignment of TRBD1 cannot be checked, as there is no DNA. CDR1 and CDR2 (germline): DFQATT, SNEGSKA (reference sequence). The CDR3 loop spans 14 amino acids. CDR3 amino acids: CSARDSRGSTEAFF.

The CDR3 loop is CASGWLSSGANVLTF. V is TRBV11-2 and J is TRBJ2-6. Germline V gives CDR1 SGHAT, CDR2 FQNNGV. The CDR3 consists of 15 residues.

The CDR3 here is CASSYLASYNEQFF. This chain uses TRBV6-5 with TRBJ2-1. CDR1 MNHEY and CDR2 SVGAGI come from the germline V gene. The CDR3 extends over 14 amino acids.

The rearrangement uses TRBV25-1 and TRBJ1-5; TCRdb's D gene call, TRBD1, goes unchecked for lack of DNA. The CDR3 contains 14 residues. Per germline, CDR1 MGHDK and CDR2 SYGVNS. This CDR3 reads CASSESTGGQPQHF.

This chain uses TRBV9 with TRBJ1-2; TCRdb calls TRBD1, which cannot be checked without DNA. Germline values: CDR1 SGDLS, CDR2 YYNGEE. The CDR3 is made up of 15 amino acids. The CDR3 loop is CASSVDRGGYYGYTF.

This sequence joins TRBV7-6 and TRBJ2-1; TCRdb's D call, TRBD1, is unchecked because there is no DNA. The CDR3 length is 14 residues. Germline V gives CDR1 SGHVS, CDR2 FNYEAQ. This CDR3 is CASSLAGSGGEQFF.

The chain links TRBV30 to TRBJ2-1. CDR1 GTSNPN and CDR2 SVGIG come from the germline V gene (reference sequence). The CDR3 is 13 residues long. The CDR3 sequence: CAWSVSQNNEQFF.

The chain combines TRBV24-1 with TRBJ2-5; TCRdb gives TRBD2 as the D gene, but with no DNA this cannot be confirmed. CDR3 length: 18 residues. Germline lookup yields CDR1 KGHDR and CDR2 SFDVKD. CDR3 sequence: CATSDSSTSGSLQETQYF.

The V and J genes are TRBV7-9 and TRBJ2-1; the D gene TCRdb calls, TRBD1, cannot be checked with no DNA. Germline V CDR1 and CDR2: SEHNR, FQNEAQ (reference sequence). The CDR3 covers 16 residues. Here the CDR3 reads CASSLEGTGVYNEQFF. The full variable domain, completed using reference TRBV7-9 and TRBJ2-1, is DTGVSQNPRHKITKRGQNVTFRCDPISEHNRLYWYRQTLGQGPEFLTYFQNEAQLEKSRLLSDRFSAERPKGSFSTLEIQRTEQGDSAMYLCASSLEGTGVYNEQFFGPGTRLTVL.